This is a list of T cell receptor gamma chains from one sample in a study of intestinal T cells in coeliac disease. TCRdb used CATT to re-call clones from the multiplex PCR reads. The sample includes more than 700 gamma-chain clones, approximately 41% seen only once; the top ten take 21%. The sequenced material came from a duodenal biopsy. Source of these receptors: a human donor with celiac disease. Each CDR3 is given with its conserved first and last residue. Clone size is shown for a subset of rows, as once, few, many or a class of expanded clone.

TRGJ1/TRGJ2,NA,TRGV4,9,TGTGCCGACCTGGTCAAGAAACTCTTT,CADLVKKLF
TRGJ1/TRGJ2,few,TRGV4,14,TGTGCCTACCTGGGACGGGCTCTATATTATAAGAAACTCTTT,CAYLGRALYYKKLF
TRGJ1/TRGJ2,NA,TRGV11,15,TGTGCCTGCAGGATTAGGACCATTAATTATTATAAGAAACTCTTT,CACRIRTINYYKKLF
TRGJ1/TRGJ2,large,TRGV2,13,TGTGCCACCTGGGACGGCCGATATTATAAGAAACTCTTT,CATWDGRYYKKLF
TRGJ1/TRGJ2,NA,TRGV3,14,TGTGCCCACCTGGGACAGGCTGGGGTGGGCGGGAAACTCTTT,CAHLGQAGVGGKLF
TRGJ1/TRGJ2,NA,TRGV11,11,TGTGCCTGCTTGGATGAGTATAAGAAACTCTTT,CACLDEYKKLF
TRGJ1/TRGJ2,few,TRGV4,14,TGTGCCACCTGGGGGGCGACGAATTATTATAAGAAACTCTTT,CATWGATNYYKKLF
TRGJP2,NA,TRGV8,14,TGTGCCACCTGGGATAAGGGTAGTGATTGGATCAAGACGTTT,CATWDKGSDWIKTF
TRGJP2,NA,TRGV2,13,TGTGCCCAGCGGTATGGTAGTGATTGGATCAAGACGTTT,CAQRYGSDWIKTF
TRGJP2,NA,TRGV11,14,TGTGCCTGCTGGATTGAACGTAGTGATTGGATCAAGACGTTT,CACWIERSDWIKTF
TRGJ1/TRGJ2,NA,TRGV2,12,TGTGCCACCTGGGACGACATTATAAGGAAACTCTTT,CATWDDIIRKLF
TRGJP1,NA,TRGV10,13,TGTGCTGCGTGGTCTTGTTATTGGAGGTTCAAGATATTT,CAAWSCYWRFKIF
TRGJP1,NA,TRGV10,15,TGTGCTGCGTGGGGATACTTTACCACTGGTTGGTTCAAGATATTT,CAAWGYFTTGWFKIF
TRGJ1/TRGJ2,NA,TRGV4,14,TGTGCCACCTGGGACGGCCCGAGTATTAATAAGAAACTCTTT,CATWDGPSINKKLF
TRGJ1/TRGJ2,large,TRGV3,14,TGTGCCACCTGGGACAGGCTCCATTATTATAAGAAACTCTTT,CATWDRLHYYKKLF
TRGJ1/TRGJ2,large,TRGV5,13,TGTGCCACCTGGGACAGCGGAGGTTATAAGAAACTCTTT,CATWDSGGYKKLF
TRGJ1/TRGJ2,NA,TRGV8,13,TGTGCACCTGGGGGCCCGGGGGGTTATAAGAAACTCTTT,CAPGGPGGYKKLF
TRGJ1/TRGJ2,NA,TRGV4,12,TGTGCCGCCTGGGAGGTTAATTATAAGAAACTCTTT,CAAWEVNYKKLF
TRGJ1/TRGJ2,few,TRGV10,10,TGTGCTGCGTGGTGCTTTAAGAAACTCTTT,CAAWCFKKLF
TRGJ1/TRGJ2,NA,TRGV11,11,TGTGCCTGCTGGAATGAGTATAAGAAACTCTTT,CACWNEYKKLF
TRGJP1,hyperexpanded,TRGV2,15,TGTGCCACCTGGGACGGAGGAGACACTGGTTGGTTCAAGATATTT,CATWDGGDTGWFKIF
TRGJ1/TRGJ2,NA,TRGV3,14,TGTGCCACCTGGGACAGGCGGGGTCTTTATAAGAAACTCTTT,CATWDRRGLYKKLF
TRGJP2,once,TRGV4,16,TGTGCCACCTGGGACGGGCCTATAGTAGTTGATTGGATCAAGACGTTT,CATWDGPIVVDWIKTF
TRGJP2,NA,TRGV2,17,TGTGCCACCTGGGACGCCCCCAAGGGTAGTAGTGATTGGATCAAGACGTTT,CATWDAPKGSSDWIKTF
TRGJ1/TRGJ2,large,TRGV9,15,TGTGCCTTGTGGGAGGCCTCCGGAAATTATTATAAGAAACTCTTT,CALWEASGNYYKKLF
TRGJ1/TRGJ2,NA,TRGV10,12,TGTGCTGCGTGGGATTATGGGCGAAGGAAACTCTTT,CAAWDYGRRKLF
TRGJP2,hyperexpanded,TRGV8,12,TGTGCCACCTGGCAGTGGGATTGGATCAAGACGTTT,CATWQWDWIKTF
TRGJ1/TRGJ2,hyperexpanded,TRGV2,13,TGTGCCACCTGGGACTATGGGAGGGATAAGAAACTCTTT,CATWDYGRDKKLF
TRGJ1/TRGJ2,NA,TRGV2,14,TGTGCCACCTGGGACGGGCCCCCTTATTATAAGAAACTCTTT,CATWDGPPYYKKLF
TRGJ1/TRGJ2,NA,TRGV5,14,TGTGCCACCTCGGCCTCCCGCCCTTGTTATAAGAAACTCTTT,CATSASRPCYKKLF
TRGJ1/TRGJ2,NA,TRGV10,15,TGTGCTGCGTGGACCGAGGACCCTTATTATTATAAGAAACTCTTT,CAAWTEDPYYYKKLF
TRGJ1/TRGJ2,NA,TRGV2,12,TGTGCCACCTGGGACGACATTTATAAGAAACTCTTT,CATWDDIYKKLF
TRGJ1/TRGJ2,large,TRGV5,13,TGTGCCACCTGGGACCACCCTTATTATAAGAAACTCTTT,CATWDHPYYKKLF
TRGJ1/TRGJ2,large,TRGV4,14,TGTGCCACCTGGGACGGGCTACCACGTTATAAGAAACTCTTT,CATWDGLPRYKKLF
TRGJP2,NA,TRGV2,13,TGTGCCCAGGGGCTTAGTAGTGATTGGATCAAGACGTTT,CAQGLSSDWIKTF
TRGJ1/TRGJ2,large,TRGV8,13,TGTGCCACCTGGGAGGAGGATTATTATAAGAAACTCTTT,CATWEEDYYKKLF
TRGJ1/TRGJ2,NA,TRGV9,13,TGTGCCTCTAAAACTCAAATCGGTATAAGAAAACTCTTT,CASKTQIGIRKLF
TRGJP2,once,TRGV2,15,TGTGCCACCTGGGGGATACTAGGGGGTGATTGGATCAAGACGTTT,CATWGILGGDWIKTF
TRGJ1/TRGJ2,few,TRGV8,16,TGTGCCACCTCGGGATCCCCCCTTCGGATTATTCATAAGAAACTCTTT,CATSGSPLRIIHKKLF
TRGJ1/TRGJ2,NA,TRGV2,13,TGTGCCACTGGGACGGGCGGTTATTATAAGAAACTCTTT,CATGTGGYYKKLF
TRGJP2,NA,TRGV2,15,TGTGCCACCTACGGCCACCCCACGAGTGATTGGATCAAGACGTTT,CATYGHPTSDWIKTF
TRGJ1/TRGJ2,once,TRGV3,13,TGTGCCACCTGGGACAGGCCCGGAGATAGAAAACTCTTT,CATWDRPGDRKLF
TRGJ1/TRGJ2,NA,TRGV4,19,TGTGCCACCTGGGTCCTGTTGCTGGGCCCGAAGCGATGTACTTATAAGAAACTCTTT,CATWVLLLGPKRCTYKKLF
TRGJ1/TRGJ2,NA,TRGV8,13,TGTGCCACCTGGGGACCCGTTTGTTATAAGAAACTCTTT,CATWGPVCYKKLF
TRGJ1/TRGJ2,NA,TRGV11,14,TGTGCCTGCTGGATAGGCCAAACAGACTACAAGAAACTCTTT,CACWIGQTDYKKLF
TRGJ1/TRGJ2,NA,TRGV2,15,TGTGCCACCTGGGACGGCCTCTGGTATTATTATAAGAAACTCTTT,CATWDGLWYYYKKLF
TRGJ1/TRGJ2,few,TRGV2,12,TGTGCCACCTGGGATCGACATTATAAGAAACTCTTT,CATWDRHYKKLF
TRGJ1/TRGJ2,NA,TRGV4,16,TGTGCCACCTGGGACGGACCTAATCTTGAATATTATAAGAAACTCTTT,CATWDGPNLEYYKKLF
TRGJ1/TRGJ2,few,TRGV4,14,TGTGCCACCTGGGGACGGGCCCGAGATTATAAGAAACTCTTT,CATWGRARDYKKLF
TRGJ1/TRGJ2,NA,TRGV3,12,TGTGCCACCTGGGACGAGGGTCACGGGAAACTCTTT,CATWDEGHGKLF
TRGJ1/TRGJ2,NA,TRGV8,13,TGTGCCACTGGGACGGAGTTATTTATAACGAAACTCTTT,CATGTELFITKLF
TRGJ1/TRGJ2,NA,TRGV4,14,TGTGCCGACCTGGGAACGGTGAATTATTATAAGAAACTCTTT,CADLGTVNYYKKLF
TRGJP1,NA,TRGV10,16,TGTGCTGCGTGGGATTACCCGGATACCACTGGTTGGTTCAAGATATTT,CAAWDYPDTTGWFKIF
TRGJ1/TRGJ2,NA,TRGV9,13,TGTGCCTTGTGGGAGTGCCCGCAAAAAAGTAAACTCTTT,CALWECPQKSKLF
TRGJ1/TRGJ2,NA,TRGV3,14,TGTGCCACCTGGGCAGGCAAGAATTATTATAAGAAACTCTTT,CATWAGKNYYKKLF
TRGJ1/TRGJ2,few,TRGV4,13,TGTGCCTACCTGGGACGGGATTATTATAAGAAACTCTTT,CAYLGRDYYKKLF
TRGJ1/TRGJ2,large,TRGV11,15,TGTGCCTGCTGGATTAGGCACGCGTGGGGGGATAAGAAACTCTTT,CACWIRHAWGDKKLF
TRGJ1/TRGJ2,NA,TRGV5,14,TGTGCCACCTGGGACAGGCGGACGGGGAAGGGGAAACTCTTT,CATWDRRTGKGKLF
TRGJ1/TRGJ2,few,TRGV3,14,TGTGCCACCTGGGACAGGCGGGGTCTTAATAAGAAACTCTTT,CATWDRRGLNKKLF